This T cell receptor (beta chain) was identified during a study of T-cell reconstitution after alpha-beta-depleted transplantation in children (dated by TCRdb to between 2015 and 2016). Turning to the overall study: The study quantitatively tracked T-cell immune reconstitution after TCRalphabeta/CD19-depleted allogeneic hematopoietic cell transplantation in children using TCR repertoire profiling. General findings and caveats noted by the study authors: About two months after transplant, the apparently early recovery of alphabetaT-cell counts reportedly depended on just several hundred clones that had expanded rapidly and came from non-depleted graft cells. Over subsequent months, a decline in hyperexpanded clone frequencies was noted, and after one year, T-cell counts and TCRbeta diversity were mostly ascribed to newly produced T cells. In some patients, the high TCRbeta diversity seen at day 60 was put down to recipient T cells and intrathymic progenitors that had survived conditioning.

From the germline V gene, CDR1 is SGHVS and CDR2 is FQNEAQ. Reading from cysteine to phenylalanine, the CDR3 counts 15 amino acids. Only the CDR3 part of the read is kept: 45 bases, read in frame from the first base. Trimming accounts for 1 base at V and 3 bases at J, while the number of junction bases matched to no gene is 5. Libraries were built with PCR. Data came from an Illumina HiSeq 2500. Molecular barcoding was employed in the preparation of TCR libraries, with unique molecular identifiers being used to normalize TCRbeta repertoire quantification. TCRdb reprocessing: public reads trimmed at Q25 with fastp, clones called with MiXCR, in-frame beta chains kept. Rows merge per CDR3 protein into single entries with the most common DNA and genes. This sample gives hundreds of thousands of distinct CDR3 sequences in total; over 10% of them show up just once. The ten biggest clones cover roughly 0.84% of the sample.

The treatment or condition tag for this specimen amounts to: allogeneic hematopoietic cell transplantation with graft depleted of TCRalphabeta T cells and CD19 B cells. TCRalphabeta/CD19-depleted allogeneic hematopoietic cell grafts were given to the transplant recipients, all of whom were children. About this clonotype: Its antigen remains undetermined. Per-nucleotide qualities are absent, and no much larger clonotype sits a single base away.

The sample was PBMCs, taken before TCRalphabeta/CD19-depleted stem cell transplant. The chain is made from TRBV7-8 and TRBJ2-7; TRBD1 fits 8 bases in the junction. The receptor comes from a girl aged 2 to 10 with congenital amegakaryocytic thrombocytopenia, due to receive a stem cell transplant. The DNA sequence is TGTGCCAGCAGCTTAGTCACAGGGGGGATCTACGAGCAGTACTTC. Its translation reads: CASSLVTGGIYEQYF.